Following are 15 T cell receptor beta chains from one sample sequenced in a study of regulatory T cells in long-lasting Graves disease. In building TCR beta libraries, iRepertoire HTBI primers were used together with Arm-PCR of CDR3 regions. TCRdb passed the multiplex PCR reads through MiXCR, listing each CDR3 protein once. This sample carries approximately 400,000 distinct CDR3 sequences, roughly 20% of them seen once, and the ten largest clones take about 20%. Noted time point: persistent/refractory GD, antithyroid drugs over 5 years with positive TRAb. The TCR library was made from RNA that had been extracted from PBMCs in TRIzol. Material: peripheral blood mononuclear cells (PBMCs), obtained when the disease was refractory, from a patient treated with antithyroid drugs. The receptors were gathered from a female donor with Graves disease.

At least ten counts were recorded for this clonotype. The J gene is TRBJ1-2, the V gene TRBV27, with 9 nucleotides matching TRBD1. The CDR3 is 13 residues long. CDR1 and CDR2 from the germline V gene are MNHEY and SMNVEV (reference sequence). The V and J ends lost 6 bases and 8 bases, in that order; junction bases with no gene match: 7. The CDR3 DNA reads as TGTGCCAGCAGGAGAACAGGGGGCGAGGGCTACACCTTC. It encodes CASRRTGGEGYTF.

The chain combines TRBV29-1 with TRBJ2-7, with 9 bases lining up with TRBD2. Looked up from germline, CDR1 is SQVTM and CDR2 is ANQGSEA. Germline trimming cut 4 bases from V and 0 bases from J; bases unmatched to any gene: 10. This CDR3 spans 16 amino acids. Here the CDR3 reads CSVGLAEMGSSYEQYF. The CDR3 bases are TGCAGCGTTGGACTAGCGGAAATGGGGAGCTCCTACGAGCAGTACTTC.

This clonotype was picked up a small number of times. The V and J genes are TRBV9 and TRBJ1-6; tentatively, D is TRBD1 (5 bases). The CDR3 covers 14 residues. V lost 0 bases and J 9 bases, leaving 10 bases between the germline ends. CDR1 and CDR2 from the germline V gene are SGDLS and YYNGEE. The CDR3 DNA reads as TGTGCCAGCAGCGTAGCGAGTAGGGGTTCACCCCTCCACTTT. Protein sequence: CASSVASRGSPLHF. Variable domain in full (rest from reference TRBV9 and TRBJ1-6): DSGVTQTPKHLITATGQRVTLRCSPRSGDLSVYWYQQSLDQGLQFLIQYYNGEERAKGNILERFSAQQFPDLHSELNLSSLELGDSALYFCASSVASRGSPLHFGNGTRLTVT.

This clonotype was observed at least ten times. CDR3 loop: CASSSAGMTEAFF. CDR3 coding DNA: TGTGCCAGCAGTTCGGCAGGGATGACTGAAGCTTTCTTT. This sequence joins TRBV12-3 or TRBV12-4 and TRBJ1-1; D perhaps matches TRBD1 (5 bases). V shed 4 bases and J shed 5 bases, with 11 bases lying between them. There are 13 residues in the CDR3.

This clonotype was observed at least ten times. The V and J genes are TRBV12-3 or TRBV12-4 and TRBJ2-4; TRBD2 is a possible D gene (6 bases). The CDR3 is made up of 13 amino acids. V shed 3 bases and J shed 8 bases, with 11 bases lying between them. CDR3 in DNA: TGTGCCAGCAGTTTGCGGGGTTTGGACATTCAGTACTTC. Translated: CASSLRGLDIQYF.

This clonotype was seen once. One end of the junction fails to match germline, which may point to a read error. For the CDR3, the DNA is TGTGCCAGCAGACGGGGACAGGGGGCCTACGAGCGGTACTTC. It specifies CASRRGQGAYERYF. This chain uses TRBV6-1 with TRBJ2-7, with 12 bases matching TRBD1. This CDR3 is built from 14 residues. CDR1 and CDR2 from the germline V gene are MNHNS and SASEGT.

This clonotype was recorded many times. The chain combines TRBV11-2 with TRBJ2-7, with 7 bases lining up with TRBD2. CDR1 and CDR2 from the germline V gene are SGHAT and FQNNGV. This CDR3 spans 16 amino acids. V dropped 5 bases and J dropped 5; count of bases not matched to a gene: 15. The CDR3: CASSGGPREPAHEQYF. CDR3 sequence (DNA): TGTGCCAGCAGCGGGGGACCGCGGGAGCCCGCCCACGAGCAGTACTTC.

For the CDR3, the DNA is TGTGCCAGCAGTTATAAATATCGGACTAGCGGGATTGATGAGCAGTTCTTC. The encoded protein is CASSYKYRTSGIDEQFF. V and J are TRBV6-2 or TRBV6-3 and TRBJ2-7; 12 bases fit TRBD2. The tail of the sequence fits TRBJ2-1 better, so the J call may be wrong. Germline V lookup: CDR1 MNHEY, CDR2 SVGEGT. The CDR3 loop spans 17 amino acids.

V gene TRBV18 combines with J gene TRBJ2-5; the match to TRBD1 covers 11 bases. Germline CDR1 reads KGHSH; CDR2 reads LQKENI. The CDR3 extends over 16 amino acids. The junction had 8 bases not matched to a gene; V was cut back by 4 bases and J by 4 bases. The CDR3 is CASSHTGQGASETQYF. CDR3 coding DNA: TGTGCCAGCTCACACACCGGACAGGGGGCTTCAGAGACCCAGTACTTC.

As concerns this clonotype: This clone may be a read error of a much larger clone one base away. The chain links TRBV7-8 to TRBJ2-7; tentatively, D is TRBD2 (6 bases). The CDR3 sequence is 15 residues long. Trimming removed 7 bases at V and 1 base at J, with 17 bases between. Germline-derived CDR1 and CDR2 are SGHVS and FQNEAQ. The CDR3 DNA reads as TGTGCCAGCACCCCCCGTGGGACTTTATCCTACGAGCAGTACTTC. As protein: CASTPRGTLSYEQYF.

The rearrangement links TRBV3-1 to TRBJ1-2; D might be TRBD1 (5 bases). Germline loops: CDR1 LGHDT, CDR2 YNNKEL (reference sequence). CDR3 length equals 16 residues. Between the trimmed V and J ends, which lost 7 bases and 0 bases, there was a span of 18 bases. The CDR3 here is CASTKGVGETNYGYTF. The DNA for the CDR3 is TGTGCCAGCACCAAAGGGGTGGGGGAAACTAACTATGGCTACACCTTC.

This clonotype was picked up a small number of times. The J gene is TRBJ2-7, the V gene TRBV12-3 or TRBV12-4; maybe TRBD2 (5 bases). Trimming removed 5 bases at V and 3 bases at J, with 14 bases between. CDR3 length equals 14 residues. This CDR3 reads CASSRGPSLYEQYF. As DNA, the CDR3 is TGTGCCAGCAGTCGAGGGCCAAGTCTCTACGAGCAGTACTTC.

V gene TRBV30 combines with J gene TRBJ2-7, with 11 nucleotides matching TRBD2. Germline assignment: CDR1 GTSNPN and CDR2 SVGIG (reference sequence). After removal of 3 bases from V and 6 bases from J, the junction contained 7 bases not matched to a gene. CDR3 length: 14 amino acids. Here the CDR3 reads CAWRRLAGRGEQYF. The CDR3 bases are TGTGCCTGGAGACGACTAGCGGGAAGGGGCGAGCAGTACTTC. Full variable domain (outside the CDR3, taken from reference TRBV30 and TRBJ2-7): SQTIHQWPATLVQPVGSPLSLECTVEGTSNPNLYWYRQAAGRGLQLLFYSVGIGQISSEVPQNLSASRPQDRQFILSSKKLLLSDSGFYLCAWRRLAGRGEQYFGPGTRLTVT.

A remark on this clonotype: A much bigger clone sits one base away, suggesting this may be a read error. The gene calls are TRBV28 and TRBJ1-1; D uncertain. Germline values: CDR1 MDHEN, CDR2 SYDVKM. V lost 3 bases, J lost 11 bases, and 19 bases lay in between. The CDR3 length is 14 residues. DNA for the CDR3: TGTGCCAGCAGTTTTTTGATACCTCCAACCGGGGCTTTCTTT. As protein: CASSFLIPPTGAFF.

This clonotype appeared many times. The chain joins TRBV27 to TRBJ2-7; no clear D. The CDR3 runs to 14 residues. The germline gives CDR1 MNHEY, CDR2 SMNVEV (reference sequence). V was pared by 5 bases and J by 3 bases, with 14 bases between. The DNA of the CDR3 is TGTGCCAGCAGTCCTCGGCTAGATTACTACGAGCAGTACTTC. Its protein product is CASSPRLDYYEQYF.